These 12 T cell receptor beta chains were sequenced from one sample in a study of blood T cells in healthy people across ages. Next came a second PCR, run for about 7 to 11 cycles, which used a sample-barcoded 5' primer along with a J-beta primer mix. Via MiXCR, TCRdb re-called the 5' RACE reads, giving one row per CDR3 protein. The sample gives about 1.6 million distinct CDR3 sequences, about 35% of which show up once; about 10% is in the top ten. The specimen was blood. All receptors come from a young woman in good health.

This clonotype was picked up a small number of times. This chain uses TRBV6-2 or TRBV6-3 with TRBJ2-3; D uncertain. The CDR3 runs 12 residues. V shed 6 bases and J shed 3 bases, with 7 bases lying between them. Per germline, CDR1 MNHEY and CDR2 SVGEGT. This CDR3 is CASRRQTDTQYF. The CDR3 coding sequence is TGTGCCAGCAGACGACAAACAGATACGCAGTATTTT.

This clonotype was counted many times. V usage is TRBV27 and J usage is TRBJ2-7; D is perhaps TRBD1 (5 bases). V shed 3 bases and J shed 0 bases, with 9 bases lying between them. The CDR3 has 14 amino acids. Germline-derived CDR1 and CDR2 are MNHEY and SMNVEV (reference sequence). CDR3 coding DNA: TGTGCCAGCAGTTTCGGACATAGCTCCTACGAGCAGTACTTC. Translating gives CASSFGHSSYEQYF.

This clonotype has a count of ten or more. V gene TRBV5-1 combines with J gene TRBJ2-3; D is possibly TRBD1 or TRBD2 (5 bases each). Between the trimmed V and J ends, which lost 4 bases and 2 bases, there was a span of 14 bases. Germline values: CDR1 SGHRS, CDR2 YFSETQ. The length of the CDR3 is 15 residues. CDR3: CASSPGAFPTDTQYF. The CDR3 nucleotides read TGCGCCAGCAGCCCCGGGGCCTTCCCCACAGATACGCAGTATTTT.

V gene TRBV20-1 combines with J gene TRBJ1-5, with D perhaps TRBD1 (6 bases). The V gene's germline CDR1 is DFQATT and CDR2 SNEGSKA (reference sequence). V was shortened by 4 bases and J by 4 bases, with 17 bases between the two germline ends. This CDR3 is built from 15 residues. CDR3 region: CSAMGGAGGNQPQHF. In nucleotides, the CDR3 is TGCAGTGCTATGGGGGGCGCGGGTGGTAATCAGCCCCAGCATTTT.

This clonotype was recorded only once. The chain uses TRBV5-1 and TRBJ2-7, with 10 bases matching TRBD1. The CDR3 is 15 amino acids. V lost 4 bases and J lost 0; bases outside the gene matches: 4. Germline CDR1 is SGHRS and CDR2 is YFSETQ. The CDR3 sequence: CASSGGTGVSYEQYF. Written as DNA, the CDR3 is TGCGCCAGCAGCGGAGGGACAGGGGTCTCCTACGAGCAGTACTTC.

This clonotype was counted between two and nine times. The chain joins TRBV28 to TRBJ2-5, with 11 bases matching TRBD2. The CDR3 is made up of 16 amino acids. In germline, CDR1 is MDHEN, CDR2 SYDVKM. The junction had 7 bases not matched to a gene; V was cut back by 2 bases and J by 5 bases. This CDR3 reads CASSLILAGEFETQYF. Written as DNA, the CDR3 is TGTGCCAGCAGTTTAATACTAGCGGGAGAATTTGAGACCCAGTACTTC.

V and J are TRBV12-3 or TRBV12-4 and TRBJ1-5; tentatively, D is TRBD1 (6 bases). Trimming left V 4 bases short and J 7 bases short, with 14 bases between. This CDR3 is 14 amino acids long. The DNA for the CDR3 is TGTGCCAGCAGTTACGTCCAGGGGACCCAGCCCCAGCATTTT. This gives the protein CASSYVQGTQPQHF.

The chain carries TRBV18 and TRBJ2-7; D is perhaps TRBD2 (5 bases). The end of the DNA aligns better with TRBJ2-5, so the J call may be wrong. This CDR3 has 15 residues. CDR1 and CDR2 (germline): KGHSH, LQKENI. The CDR3 protein is CASSQDLREQETQYF. CDR3 sequence (DNA): TGTGCCAGCTCCCAGGATTTGAGGGAGCAAGAGACCCAGTACTTC.

Only a few counts were recorded for this clonotype. The junction departs from germline at one end; a sequencing error may be responsible. This rearrangement joins TRBV4-1 to TRBJ1-2; TRBD1 might be the D (6 bases). This CDR3 is 16 amino acids long. CDR1 and CDR2 (germline): MGHRA, YSYEKL. The CDR3: CASSPNRDNYNYGYTF. Here the CDR3 DNA reads TGTGCCAGCAGCCCGAACCGGGACAACTATAACTATGGCTACACCTTC.

The rearrangement uses TRBV20-1 and TRBJ2-1, with 11 nucleotides matching TRBD2. The J segment lost 5 bases and the V segment lost 6 bases, leaving 6 bases of the junction unmatched. The CDR3 has 14 amino acids. Germline values: CDR1 DFQATT, CDR2 SNEGSKA (reference sequence). This CDR3 reads CSALAGVRNNEQFF. The CDR3 DNA reads TGCAGTGCACTAGCGGGAGTAAGGAACAATGAGCAGTTCTTC.

This clonotype turned up a few times. V gene TRBV5-1 combines with J gene TRBJ1-1; 8 bases line up with TRBD1. V shed 4 bases and J 6 bases; nucleotides not matched to a gene: 5. The CDR3 loop spans 13 amino acids. CDR1 SGHRS and CDR2 YFSETQ come from the germline V gene. The CDR3 nucleotides read TGCGCCAGCAGCCCCCGGACAGGGCCTGAAGCTTTCTTT. Amino acid sequence: CASSPRTGPEAFF. The variable domain in full, completed from reference TRBV5-1 and TRBJ1-1, reads KAGVTQTPRYLIKTRGQQVTLSCSPISGHRSVSWYQQTPGQGLQFLFEYFSETQRNKGNFPGRFSGRQFSNSRSEMNVSTLELGDSALYLCASSPRTGPEAFFGQGTRLTVV.

Comments on this clonotype: This may come from a read error, since a much larger clone is one base off. The J gene is TRBJ1-5, the V gene TRBV4-2, with 8 bases that match TRBD1. V trimming: 4 bases; J trimming: 3 bases; junction bases outside the gene matches: 11. The CDR3 is made up of 17 amino acids. Germline V gives CDR1 LGHNA, CDR2 YNFKEQ. In DNA, the CDR3 is TGTGCCAGCAGCCGAGATCTAGGACAGGGACTCAATCAGCCCCAGCATTTT. It translates to CASSRDLGQGLNQPQHF.